The 9 T cell receptor beta chains below come from one sample, sequenced in a study of T cell responses to AZD1222 COVID-19 vaccine. The repertoire was sequenced with immunoSEQ multiplex PCR; TCRdb's copy has only in-frame clones and lacks some. This sample has 83,000 or so clones, with roughly 90% found just once. Sequencing was performed on peripheral blood, taken on day 0 of MenACWY control vaccination. The receptors derive from an adult in good health.

This rearrangement joins TRBV6-5 to TRBJ1-2, with D maybe TRBD1 (5 bases). Looked up from germline, CDR1 is MNHEY and CDR2 is SVGAGI. CDR3 length: 13 residues. The V end was cut by 7 bases, the J end by 2 bases, with 11 bases between. Written as DNA, the CDR3 is TGTGCCAGCACCGGGGGGTTAAACTATGGCTACACCTTC. Its translation: CASTGGLNYGYTF.

The chain recombines TRBV7-2 with TRBJ1-5; 8 bases line up with TRBD1. CDR3 size: 16 residues. The junction had 8 bases not matched to a gene; V was cut back by 5 bases and J by 2 bases. Germline V lookup: CDR1 SGHTA, CDR2 FQGNSA. CDR3 bases: TGTGCCAGCAGCCACGACAGGGGAGGGGGCAATCAGCCCCAGCATTTT. It is translated as CASSHDRGGGNQPQHF.

This clone appeared a single time. The chain is built from TRBV11-2 and TRBJ1-6; no definite D call. The CDR3 runs to 15 residues. The V and J ends lost 4 bases and 6 bases respectively, with 13 bases between them. Germline lookup yields CDR1 SGHAT and CDR2 FQNNGV. CDR3 protein: CASSSMASPNSPLHF. In nucleotides, the CDR3 is TGTGCCAGCAGCTCCATGGCCTCCCCTAATTCACCCCTCCACTTT. The whole variable domain, filled in from reference TRBV11-2 and TRBJ1-6, reads EAGVAQSPRYKIIEKRQSVAFWCNPISGHATLYWYQQILGQGPKLLIQFQNNGVVDDSQLPKDRFSAERLKGVDSTLKIQPAKLEDSAVYLCASSSMASPNSPLHFGNGTRLTVT.

V usage is TRBV7-8 and J usage is TRBJ1-2; the D is unclear. Trimming removed 5 bases from V and 5 bases from J, with 18 bases in between. The V gene's germline CDR1 is SGHVS and CDR2 FQNEAQ. The CDR3 contains 15 residues. CDR3 in amino acids: CASSPRTEGFYGYTF. The CDR3 nucleotides read TGTGCCAGCAGCCCGCGCACAGAGGGATTTTATGGCTACACCTTC. Looking up the rest from reference TRBV7-8 and TRBJ1-2 gives the full variable domain: GAGVSQSPRYKVAKRGQDVALRCDPISGHVSLFWYQQALGQGPEFLTYFQNEAQLDKSGLPSDRFFAERPEGSVSTLKIQRTQQEDSAVYLCASSPRTEGFYGYTFGSGTRLTVV.

The V call is TRBV5-6, the J call TRBJ2-2; D perhaps matches TRBD2 (6 bases). Germline V lookup: CDR1 SGHDT, CDR2 YYEEEE. V lost 0 bases and J 4 bases, leaving 7 bases between the germline ends. The CDR3 is 14 residues long. CDR3 in amino acids: CASSLEEGTGELFF. The CDR3 DNA sequence: TGTGCCAGCAGCTTGGAGGAGGGCACCGGGGAGCTGTTTTTT.

This sequence joins TRBV19 and TRBJ1-5, with 9 bases lining up with TRBD1. The trim removed 1 base at V and 5 bases at J, leaving 3 bases unmatched. From germline, CDR1 is LNHDA and CDR2 SQIVND (reference sequence). The CDR3 has 15 residues. The CDR3 region is CASSIGQGGDQPQHF. The CDR3 nucleotides read TGTGCCAGTAGTATAGGACAGGGGGGGGATCAGCCCCAGCATTTT.

This chain connects TRBV5-1 to TRBJ2-2, with TRBD1 matching over 12 bases. The V gene end was trimmed by 4 bases and the J gene end by 3 bases; junction bases not matched to a gene: 7. Germline assignment: CDR1 SGHRS and CDR2 YFSETQ. The length of the CDR3 is 17 residues. The CDR3 region has the DNA TGCGCCAGCAGCCCCGGGACAGGGGGCTTTGACACCGGGGAGCTGTTTTTT. As protein: CASSPGTGGFDTGELFF.

CDR3 protein: CAWTYGKGAYSNQPQHF. The CDR3 nucleotides are TGTGCCTGGACCTACGGGAAGGGGGCTTATAGCAATCAGCCCCAGCATTTT. The rearrangement joins TRBV30 to TRBJ1-5, with 7 bases fitting TRBD1. With V trimmed by 4 bases and J by 0 bases, 12 bases remained unmatched. Germline CDR1 is GTSNPN and CDR2 is SVGIG (reference sequence). CDR3 length: 17 amino acids.

The chain joins TRBV6-6 to TRBJ2-3; the D is unclear. CDR3 length equals 13 residues. V was clipped by 0 bases and J by 2 bases, with 3 bases between them. Germline V gene data show CDR1 as MNHNY and CDR2 as SVGAGI (reference sequence). The DNA of the CDR3 is TGTGCCAGCAGTTACTCGACCACAGATACGCAGTATTTT. Encoded protein: CASSYSTTDTQYF.